This entry lists 24 T cell receptor beta chains sequenced from one sample in a study of T cells in Graves' hyperthyroidism and ophthalmopathy. The CDR3 regions of TCR beta were amplified from RNA transcripts. The HTBI primer set served for first-round RT-PCR of the TCR CDR3. TCRdb re-called the multiplex PCR reads through MiXCR, storing one row per CDR3 protein. The sample lists approximately 330,000 distinct CDR3 sequences; roughly an eighth were seen once. The specimen was blood. The receptors were gathered from a woman in her thirties or forties with Graves' ophthalmopathy.

The CDR3 DNA is TGCGCCAGCAGCCCCGGGACAGGGGGAGGGTGGTATTCACCCCTCCACTTT. It encodes CASSPGTGGGWYSPLHF. V is TRBV5-1 and J is TRBJ1-6; 11 bases fit TRBD1. Germline values: CDR1 SGHRS, CDR2 YFSETQ. There are 17 residues in the CDR3. The V and J ends lost 4 bases and 8 bases, in that order; junction bases with no gene match: 11.

This chain uses TRBV14 with TRBJ2-1; TRBD2 matches at 7 bases. Trimming cost V 8 bases and J 7 bases; bases outside gene matches: 11. The CDR3 is made up of 14 amino acids. The germline V gene has CDR1 SGHDN and CDR2 FVKESK. The CDR3: CASGLKVGGNEQFF. CDR3 coding DNA: TGTGCCAGCGGCCTCAAAGTGGGGGGGAATGAGCAGTTCTTC. Supplemented by reference TRBV14 and TRBJ2-1, the full variable domain reads EAGVTQFPSHSVIEKGQTVTLRCDPISGHDNLYWYRRVMGKEIKFLLHFVKESKQDESGMPNNRFLAERTGGTYSTLKVQPAELEDSGVYFCASGLKVGGNEQFFGPGTRLTVL.

Many counts were recorded for this clonotype. The V and J genes are TRBV20-1 and TRBJ2-5, with no clear D. V lost 6 bases, J lost 2 bases, and 19 bases lay in between. Germline values: CDR1 DFQATT, CDR2 SNEGSKA (reference sequence). The CDR3 totals 15 residues. This CDR3 reads CSADGREGRQETQYF. The CDR3 nucleotides read TGCAGTGCAGACGGACGTGAAGGGCGACAAGAGACCCAGTACTTC.

This clonotype was detected ten times or more. The V and J genes are TRBV6-1 and TRBJ2-7, with 9 bases lining up with TRBD2. V shed 8 bases, J shed 1 base, and the junction held 9 bases outside the gene matches. The germline gives CDR1 MNHNS, CDR2 SASEGT. There are 15 residues in the CDR3. CDR3: CASVWTSASSYEQYF. In DNA form, the CDR3 reads TGTGCCAGCGTTTGGACTAGCGCCTCATCCTACGAGCAGTACTTC.

The V call is TRBV12-3 or TRBV12-4, the J call TRBJ1-6; D ambiguous. The V and J ends lost 6 bases and 10 bases respectively, with 13 bases between them. The CDR3 extends over 13 amino acids. CDR3 amino acids: CASSATSFSPLHF. The CDR3 nucleotides read TGTGCCAGCAGCGCGACGAGTTTCTCACCCCTCCACTTT.

This clonotype was detected ten times or more. This chain joins TRBV10-3 and TRBJ2-3; D not resolved. Trimming took 0 bases from V and 2 from J, leaving 9 bases between them. The CDR3 totals 15 residues. The germline V gene has CDR1 ENHRY and CDR2 SYGVKD. The CDR3 DNA sequence: TGTGCCATCAGTGAGTCGAAGACGGCCACAGATACGCAGTATTTT. Protein sequence: CAISESKTATDTQYF.

This clonotype was counted a few times. The V and J genes are TRBV19 and TRBJ1-2; TRBD1 agrees at 11 bases. Germline-derived CDR1 and CDR2 are LNHDA and SQIVND (reference sequence). The CDR3 has 14 residues. The V gene end was trimmed by 5 bases and the J gene end by 8 bases; junction bases not matched to a gene: 7. CDR3 loop: CASSWTGGSEGYTF. CDR3 DNA: TGTGCCAGTAGTTGGACAGGGGGCTCCGAGGGCTACACCTTC. Full variable domain (outside the CDR3, taken from reference TRBV19 and TRBJ1-2): DGGITQSPKYLFRKEGQNVTLSCEQNLNHDAMYWYRQDPGQGLRLIYYSQIVNDFQKGDIAEGYSVSREKKESFPLTVTSAQKNPTAFYLCASSWTGGSEGYTFGSGTRLTVV.

There are many counts of this clonotype. The chain uses TRBV20-1 and TRBJ2-3; 13 bases are a match to TRBD2. The CDR3 covers 18 residues. Germline V gene sequence: CDR1 DFQATT, CDR2 SNEGSKA (reference sequence). The junction had 11 bases not matched to a gene; V was cut back by 0 bases and J by 5 bases. CDR3: CSARDATGTSGALDTQYF. CDR3 nucleotide sequence: TGCAGTGCTAGAGATGCAACCGGGACTAGCGGGGCCCTAGATACGCAGTATTTT.

The V and J genes are TRBV2 and TRBJ2-5, with a possible D match to TRBD2 (5 bases). Between the trimmed V and J ends, which lost 6 bases and 5 bases, there was a span of 22 bases. The length of the CDR3 is 16 residues. Germline V gene data show CDR1 as SNHLY and CDR2 as FYNNEI. The CDR3 DNA is TGTGCCAGCAGGAGAACCACTCAGAGGGCCAGGGAGACCCAGTACTTC. Translating gives CASRRTTQRARETQYF.

In this sample, this clonotype turned up many times. V and J are TRBV6-1 and TRBJ2-1; 9 bases line up with TRBD2. This CDR3 has 14 residues. The germline V gene encodes CDR1 MNHNS and CDR2 SASEGT. The junction had 10 bases not matched to a gene; V was cut back by 4 bases and J by 12 bases. This chain's CDR3 is CASSGGLATRRQFF. The DNA of the CDR3 is TGTGCCAGCAGTGGGGGACTAGCCACCCGTAGGCAGTTCTTC.

The V gene is TRBV4-1, the J gene TRBJ1-1, with D possibly matching TRBD1 (5 bases). There are 14 residues in the CDR3. V was pared by 2 bases and J by 3 bases, with 10 bases between. The germline V gene encodes CDR1 MGHRA and CDR2 YSYEKL. CDR3 sequence reads: CASSQQGPDTEAFF. In nucleotides, the CDR3 is TGCGCCAGCAGCCAACAGGGCCCTGACACTGAAGCTTTCTTT.

This clonotype was picked up many times. The V gene is TRBV12-3 or TRBV12-4, the J gene TRBJ1-2, with D possibly TRBD1 on 6 matching bases. The CDR3 runs to 14 residues. V dropped 4 bases and J dropped 5 bases, with 14 bases sitting between them. CDR3 in DNA: TGTGCCAGCAGTTCCCCAGGGGTACGATATGGCTACACCTTC. Translation: CASSSPGVRYGYTF.

V is TRBV10-3 and J is TRBJ1-6; 11 nucleotides agree with TRBD1. J gave up 7 bases and V 6 bases, and 5 bases lay outside the gene matches. CDR3 size: 15 residues. Germline values: CDR1 ENHRY, CDR2 SYGVKD. The CDR3 DNA is TGTGCCATCAGGGAGGACAGGGGGCACAATTCACCCCTCCACTTT. It encodes CAIREDRGHNSPLHF.

Concerning this clonotype: A much more abundant neighbour one base away suggests this may be a read error. This chain uses TRBV2 with TRBJ2-7; possible D gene TRBD1, 7 bases. The CDR3 covers 17 residues. CDR1 is SNHLY, CDR2 FYNNEI, per germline. The CDR3 reads CAGRLGRGQGGTYEQYF. The CDR3 bases are TGTGCCGGCAGGCTAGGCCGGGGGCAGGGGGGAACCTACGAGCAGTACTTC.

J is TRBJ1-2 and V is TRBV7-6; 8 nucleotides match TRBD1. V shed 3 bases, J shed 4 bases, and the junction held 10 bases outside the gene matches. Germline CDR1 and CDR2: SGHVS and FNYEAQ. The length of the CDR3 is 16 residues. For the CDR3, the DNA is TGTGCCAGCAGCTTTTGGTGGACAGGGATCCCCTATGGCTACACCTTC. Protein: CASSFWWTGIPYGYTF.

This clonotype was recorded many times. The rearrangement uses TRBV25-1 and TRBJ1-1, with D unresolved. V gave up 4 bases and J gave up 4 bases, with 13 bases separating them. Germline V lookup: CDR1 MGHDK, CDR2 SYGVNS. CDR3 size: 14 residues. CDR3 sequence reads: CASSVTLSATEAFF. In nucleotides, the CDR3 is TGTGCCAGCAGTGTTACTCTCAGCGCCACTGAAGCTTTCTTT.

The rearrangement uses TRBV4-2 and TRBJ2-3; no clear D gene. The CDR3 covers 12 residues. V lost 1 base to trimming and J lost 6 bases, with 5 bases between them. Germline CDR1 is LGHNA and CDR2 is YNFKEQ. The CDR3 spells CASSQGDDTQYF. DNA for the CDR3: TGTGCCAGCAGCCAAGGTGACGATACGCAGTATTTT.

This clonotype showed up many times. V and J are TRBV20-1 and TRBJ2-1; 9 nucleotides align to TRBD2. Trimming removed 0 bases from V and 8 bases from J; junction bases left unmatched: 5. This CDR3 has 14 residues. The V gene's germline CDR1 is DFQATT and CDR2 SNEGSKA (reference sequence). As DNA, the CDR3 is TGCAGTGCTAGAGATCCTGGCGGGAGGGATGAGCAGTTCTTC. Its protein product is CSARDPGGRDEQFF.

In its sample, this clonotype was seen many times. The chain has TRBV2 and TRBJ1-2, with a weak D call TRBD1 (6 bases). Germline V gives CDR1 SNHLY, CDR2 FYNNEI. The length of the CDR3 is 14 residues. V lost 8 bases to trimming and J lost 1 base, with 14 bases between them. In nucleotides, the CDR3 is TGTGCCAGCCCGGGGGCAGGACTTAACTATGGCTACACCTTC. As protein: CASPGAGLNYGYTF.

The chain links TRBV18 to TRBJ2-1; D perhaps matches TRBD2 (5 bases). Germline assignment: CDR1 KGHSH and CDR2 LQKENI. The V gene lost 3 bases and the J gene lost 9 bases, with 18 bases spanning the gap. The CDR3 loop spans 15 amino acids. The CDR3 bases are TGTGCCAGCTCACCCCTAGTCCAGGAGGTTGGTGAGCAGTTCTTC. Translating gives CASSPLVQEVGEQFF. The full variable domain, in which reference TRBV18 and TRBJ2-1 provide the parts outside the CDR3, is NAGVMQNPRHLVRRRGQEARLRCSPMKGHSHVYWYRQLPEEGLKFMVYLQKENIIDESGMPKERFSAEFPKEGPSILRIQQVVRGDSAAYFCASSPLVQEVGEQFFGPGTRLTVL.

This clonotype was detected ten times or more. The chain carries TRBV28 and TRBJ2-4, with a possible D match to TRBD2 (6 bases). Per germline, CDR1 MDHEN and CDR2 SYDVKM. V lost 7 bases, J lost 8 bases, and 12 bases lay in between. The CDR3 extends over 12 amino acids. The CDR3 sequence is CASKEGRDIQYF. The CDR3 DNA follows: TGTGCCAGCAAGGAGGGTAGGGACATTCAGTACTTC.

In its sample, this clonotype was seen many times. The chain uses TRBV28 and TRBJ1-2; no clear D gene. The CDR3 sequence is 12 residues long. Trimming took off 3 bases at V and 7 bases at J, with 9 bases between the two ends. Germline V gene data show CDR1 as MDHEN and CDR2 as SYDVKM. CDR3 nucleotide sequence: TGTGCCAGCAGTTTGGGCTTACCTGGCTACACCTTC. Its translation: CASSLGLPGYTF.

There are many counts of this clonotype. Here the CDR3 reads CASRGPQIPINYEQYF. CDR3 in DNA: TGTGCCAGCAGGGGACCACAAATACCGATAAACTACGAGCAGTACTTC. This sequence joins TRBV2 and TRBJ2-7, with D perhaps being TRBD1 or TRBD2 (5 bases each). CDR3 length: 16 residues. Trimming took 6 bases from V and 3 from J, leaving 21 bases between them. Germline V lookup: CDR1 SNHLY, CDR2 FYNNEI.

This clonotype was detected ten times or more. V gene TRBV20-1 combines with J gene TRBJ1-6, with TRBD1 as a possible D gene (5 bases). Germline V lookup: CDR1 DFQATT, CDR2 SNEGSKA (reference sequence). CDR3 length equals 18 residues. The V end lost 0 bases, the J end lost 6 bases, and 21 bases lay between the germline ends. The DNA of the CDR3 is TGCAGTGCTAGAGAACGCCTTAGGGCGGCAGGGCGTAATTCACCCCTCCACTTT. This codes for CSARERLRAAGRNSPLHF.